This entry lists 29 T cell receptor beta chains sequenced from one sample in a study of T cell repertoires in cytomegalovirus infection. TCRdb ran MiXCR on the reads and lists one entry per CDR3 protein. This sample has a few hundred thousand distinct CDR3 sequences; around a tenth occur once, and the top ten carry around 4%. Specimen: PBMCs. Receptor source: a human donor in good health (CMV status not recorded). Some clones in this sample may be carry-over from other donors' samples.

This clonotype has a handful of counts. The rearrangement joins TRBV12-5 to TRBJ2-7; a possible D gene is TRBD2 (7 bases). This CDR3 spans 17 amino acids. The germline V and J ends were trimmed by 1 base and 0 bases, with 16 bases remaining between them. Germline V gives CDR1 LGHNT, CDR2 FRNRAP. The CDR3 is CASGLGGGDKSSYEQYF. The CDR3 DNA reads TGTGCTAGTGGTTTGGGGGGGGGGGACAAGAGCTCCTACGAGCAGTACTTC.

V is TRBV6-5 and J is TRBJ1-2; D is possibly TRBD1 (6 bases). With 2 bases removed from V and 3 bases from J, the gap between germline ends came to 19 bases. The CDR3 has 17 residues. Per germline, CDR1 MNHEY and CDR2 SVGAGI. DNA for the CDR3: TGTGCCAGCAGTTACCACTACAGGGAACGTGGTGACTATGGCTACACCTTC. The encoded protein is CASSYHYRERGDYGYTF.

This clonotype was seen repeatedly, ten times or more. J is TRBJ1-1 and V is TRBV12-3 or TRBV12-4; D is undetermined. There are 15 residues in the CDR3. The V gene lost 7 bases and the J gene lost 4 bases, with 19 bases spanning the gap. The CDR3 loop reads CASKGRGGTGTEAFF. CDR3 coding DNA: TGTGCCAGCAAGGGCCGGGGAGGTACGGGCACTGAAGCTTTCTTT.

This clonotype was recorded many times. This rearrangement joins TRBV12-3 or TRBV12-4 to TRBJ2-4, with D maybe TRBD1 (5 bases). This CDR3 comprises 15 residues. The germline V and J ends were trimmed by 7 bases and 0 bases, with 13 bases remaining between them. The DNA of the CDR3 is TGTGCCAGCACCCCAGGGAACGTAGCCAAAAACATTCAGTACTTC. Translation gives CASTPGNVAKNIQYF.

This clonotype showed up many times. The J gene is TRBJ1-1, the V gene TRBV19; no reliable D call. CDR1 and CDR2 from the germline V gene are LNHDA and SQIVND (reference sequence). V was cut by 3 bases and J by 0 bases, with 5 bases left in between. This CDR3 contains 13 residues. Here the CDR3 reads CASSISLNTEAFF. The CDR3 coding sequence is TGTGCCAGTAGTATTTCTCTGAACACTGAAGCTTTCTTT.

This chain links TRBV5-4 with TRBJ2-7; D is unclear. The V end lost 1 base, the J end lost 4 bases, and 12 bases lay between the germline ends. The CDR3 has 14 amino acids. Germline CDR1 is SGHNT and CDR2 is YYREEE (reference sequence). The CDR3 is CASSLIDTTYEQYF. Written as DNA, the CDR3 is TGTGCCAGCAGCTTGATTGACACTACGTACGAGCAGTACTTC.

J is TRBJ1-5 and V is TRBV28; 9 nucleotides align to TRBD1. Per germline, CDR1 MDHEN and CDR2 SYDVKM. The CDR3 contains 15 residues. The trim removed 7 bases at V and 5 bases at J, leaving 9 bases unmatched. CDR3 loop: CASKLQGARYQPQHF. The CDR3 bases are TGTGCCAGCAAATTACAGGGGGCGAGGTATCAGCCCCAGCATTTT.

V gene TRBV10-3 combines with J gene TRBJ2-7; 7 nucleotides align to TRBD1. This CDR3 comprises 16 residues. CDR1 and CDR2 from the germline V gene are ENHRY and SYGVKD. The ends lost 3 bases at V and 2 bases at J; junction bases unmatched: 10. The DNA of the CDR3 is TGTGCCATCAGTGATTGGACAGGTTCTTCCCCCTACGAGCAGTACTTC. The encoded protein is CAISDWTGSSPYEQYF.

This clonotype was observed a handful of times. The rearrangement uses TRBV12-3 or TRBV12-4 and TRBJ1-5; TRBD1 agrees at 7 bases. J gave up 7 bases and V 5 bases, and 8 bases lay outside the gene matches. CDR3 length: 14 residues. The CDR3: CASSLGGRSQPQHF. In DNA form, the CDR3 reads TGTGCCAGCAGTCTAGGGGGCCGGAGCCAGCCCCAGCATTTT.

The chain combines TRBV29-1 with TRBJ2-5; possibly TRBD2 for D (5 bases). Between the trimmed V and J ends, which lost 7 bases and 2 bases, there was a span of 20 bases. The CDR3 length is 15 residues. Germline lookup yields CDR1 SQVTM and CDR2 ANQGSEA. CDR3 DNA: TGCAGCGCGACCATCGTAGCGCATCCTCAAGAGACCCAGTACTTC. Translation: CSATIVAHPQETQYF.

This clonotype was recorded a few times. The genes are TRBV6-1 and TRBJ1-5; D remains ambiguous. The V and J ends lost 9 bases and 0 bases respectively, with 9 bases between them. CDR1 is MNHNS, CDR2 SASEGT, per germline. This CDR3 has 13 residues. The CDR3 loop is CASCANSNQPQHF. CDR3 DNA: TGTGCCAGTTGCGCGAATAGCAATCAGCCCCAGCATTTT.

The chain carries TRBV7-2 and TRBJ2-1, with a weak D call TRBD2 (5 bases). Per germline, CDR1 SGHTA and CDR2 FQGNSA. The ends were cut back, 5 bases at V and 10 bases at J, with 15 bases in the middle. The CDR3 contains 13 residues. The CDR3: CASSPDYRGEQFF. The CDR3 coding sequence is TGTGCCAGCAGCCCCGACTACCGCGGCGAGCAGTTCTTC.

The rearrangement links TRBV7-6 to TRBJ1-1; D is ambiguous. V lost 3 bases and J 3 bases, leaving 8 bases between the germline ends. The CDR3 has 13 residues. Germline lookup yields CDR1 SGHVS and CDR2 FNYEAQ. Here the CDR3 reads CASSLGTDTEAFF. In DNA, the CDR3 is TGTGCCAGCAGCTTGGGTACCGACACTGAAGCTTTCTTT.

Many counts were recorded for this clonotype. The chain recombines TRBV7-2 with TRBJ1-1; D remains ambiguous. The CDR3 sequence is 14 residues long. Germline lookup yields CDR1 SGHTA and CDR2 FQGNSA. Trimming shortened V by 2 bases and J by 0 bases, and 7 bases separated the two germline ends. The CDR3 sequence: CASSLKLMNTEAFF. DNA of the CDR3: TGTGCCAGCAGCTTAAAACTGATGAACACTGAAGCTTTCTTT.

The gene calls are TRBV7-6 and TRBJ2-5, with 8 bases matching TRBD1. CDR3 size: 13 residues. The trim removed 5 bases at V and 7 bases at J, leaving 6 bases unmatched. Per the germline V gene, CDR1 is SGHVS and CDR2 is FNYEAQ. CDR3 loop: CASSRKDRVTQYF. CDR3 DNA: TGTGCCAGCAGCCGGAAGGACAGGGTGACCCAGTACTTC.

This clonotype turned up a few times. This rearrangement joins TRBV2 to TRBJ1-2; TRBD1 might be the D (5 bases). With 6 bases removed from V and 2 bases from J, the gap between germline ends came to 10 bases. Germline CDR1 is SNHLY and CDR2 is FYNNEI. This CDR3 has 13 residues. The CDR3 sequence is CASRPGDNYGYTF. Here the CDR3 DNA reads TGTGCCAGCAGACCCGGGGACAACTATGGCTACACCTTC. The whole variable domain, filled in from reference TRBV2 and TRBJ1-2, reads EPEVTQTPSHQVTQMGQEVILRCVPISNHLYFYWYRQILGQKVEFLVSFYNNEISEKSEIFDDQFSVERPDGSNFTLKIRSTKLEDSAMYFCASRPGDNYGYTFGSGTRLTVV.

The table lists this clonotype with many counts. This CDR3 reads CASSYMRGLPFGQYF. The CDR3 DNA sequence: TGTGCCAGCAGTTACATGCGGGGGCTACCATTCGGGCAGTACTTC. V and J are TRBV6-2 or TRBV6-3 and TRBJ2-7; a possible D gene is TRBD2 (7 bases). The CDR3 has 15 residues. The germline CDR1 and CDR2 sequences are MNHEY and SVGEGT. Trimming stripped 2 bases from V and 9 bases from J, with 20 bases between.

In this sample, this clonotype turned up many times. The chain couples TRBV7-2 to TRBJ1-5; 9 bases are shared with TRBD1. The trim removed 5 bases at V and 5 bases at J, leaving 7 bases unmatched. CDR3 size: 15 residues. Germline-derived CDR1 and CDR2 are SGHTA and FQGNSA. DNA for the CDR3: TGTGCCAGCAGCATCGGGACAGGGACGTATCAGCCCCAGCATTTT. As protein: CASSIGTGTYQPQHF.

There are many counts of this clonotype. This sequence joins TRBV7-9 and TRBJ1-1; D not certain. V was clipped by 4 bases and J by 1 base, with 10 bases between them. This CDR3 has 14 residues. In germline, CDR1 is SEHNR, CDR2 FQNEAQ (reference sequence). The CDR3 DNA sequence: TGTGCCAGCAGCTCGAGGGAGGAGAACACTGAAGCTTTCTTT. It is translated as CASSSREENTEAFF. Together with reference TRBV7-9 and TRBJ1-1, the CDR3 gives the full variable domain: DTGVSQNPRHKITKRGQNVTFRCDPISEHNRLYWYRQTLGQGPEFLTYFQNEAQLEKSRLLSDRFSAERPKGSFSTLEIQRTEQGDSAMYLCASSSREENTEAFFGQGTRLTVV.

The CDR3 DNA sequence: TGTGCCAGCAGTTTTGAGGTTCCGACCGATGAGCAGTTCTTC. This translates into CASSFEVPTDEQFF. The rearrangement links TRBV9 to TRBJ2-1; D gene ambiguous. Per germline, CDR1 SGDLS and CDR2 YYNGEE. Deletions cut 5 bases from V and 8 bases from J, with 17 bases between. The CDR3 is made up of 14 amino acids.

This clonotype was counted between two and nine times. The chain employs TRBV12-3 or TRBV12-4 and TRBJ2-6, with 8 bases aligning to TRBD1. The CDR3 covers 17 residues. The V and J ends lost 4 bases and 4 bases, in that order; junction bases with no gene match: 9. The CDR3 loop is CASSSETGGSGANVLTF. In DNA, the CDR3 is TGTGCCAGCAGTTCAGAAACAGGGGGTTCCGGGGCCAACGTCCTGACTTTC.

This clonotype came up many times. The chain combines TRBV4-3 with TRBJ2-7; D unresolved. Trimming took off 0 bases at V and 0 bases at J, with 9 bases between the two ends. Germline-derived CDR1 and CDR2 are LGHNA and YSLEER. The CDR3 has 15 amino acids. The CDR3 DNA is TGCGCCAGCAGCCAAGATCGGCAGAGCTCCTACGAGCAGTACTTC. As protein: CASSQDRQSSYEQYF.

There are many counts of this clonotype. V gene TRBV7-9 combines with J gene TRBJ1-1; possible D gene TRBD1, 6 bases. Between the trimmed V and J ends, which lost 6 bases and 3 bases, there was a span of 8 bases. From germline, CDR1 is SEHNR and CDR2 FQNEAQ (reference sequence). The CDR3 extends over 12 amino acids. CDR3 protein: CASSYRDTEAFF. The DNA for the CDR3 is TGTGCCAGCAGTTACAGGGACACTGAAGCTTTCTTT.

The chain joins TRBV7-9 to TRBJ2-1, with 9 bases that match TRBD2. CDR1 SEHNR and CDR2 FQNEAQ come from the germline V gene (reference sequence). The CDR3 loop spans 16 amino acids. Unmatched junction bases numbered 10, after V lost 3 bases and J lost 7 bases. The CDR3 is CASSFYGSGSWNEQFF. CDR3 DNA sequence: TGTGCCAGCAGCTTTTATGGTAGCGGGAGTTGGAATGAGCAGTTCTTC.

This clonotype showed up many times. This chain connects TRBV7-2 to TRBJ2-5, with TRBD2 identical over 8 bases. The CDR3 is 13 amino acids. V lost 4 bases and J lost 3; bases outside the gene matches: 1. Germline assignment: CDR1 SGHTA and CDR2 FQGNSA. The CDR3: CASSSAGEETQYF. In nucleotides, the CDR3 is TGTGCCAGCAGCTCAGCGGGGGAAGAGACCCAGTACTTC.

Worth noting for this clonotype: A much bigger clone sits one base away, suggesting this may be a read error. The V call is TRBV7-2, the J call TRBJ2-2, with D possibly matching TRBD2 (5 bases). CDR1 and CDR2 from the germline V gene are SGHTA and FQGNSA. The CDR3 has 15 amino acids. The CDR3 DNA sequence: TGTGCCAGCAGCTTAGGTTTCGCGCAAACCGGGGAGCTGATTTTT. As protein: CASSLGFAQTGELIF.

This clonotype has at least ten counts. The chain carries TRBV6-2 or TRBV6-3 and TRBJ2-3, with 8 bases that match TRBD2. CDR3 size: 16 residues. V gave up 3 bases and J gave up 3 bases; unmatched junction bases: 8. Germline V gene sequence: CDR1 MNHEY, CDR2 SVGEGT. Here the CDR3 DNA reads TGTGCCAGCAGTTATGGGACGGGGGGGCCGACAGATACGCAGTATTTT. Translated: CASSYGTGGPTDTQYF.

The table lists this clonotype with a few counts. DNA for the CDR3: TGTGCCAGTACCGGGACAACGAACACCGGGGAGCTGTTTTTT. Its protein is CASTGTTNTGELFF. This chain connects TRBV6-2 or TRBV6-3 to TRBJ2-2; D may be TRBD1 (6 bases). Germline assignment: CDR1 MNHEY and CDR2 SVGEGT. Trimming removed 9 bases at V and 0 bases at J, with 11 bases between. The CDR3 covers 14 residues.

This clonotype was seen a handful of times. The chain joins TRBV19 to TRBJ1-5; D remains unclear. Germline-derived CDR1 and CDR2 are LNHDA and SQIVND (reference sequence). V lost 2 bases to trimming and J lost 2 bases, with 13 bases between them. There are 16 residues in the CDR3. CDR3 residues: CASSIPGRLGNQPQHF. The CDR3 nucleotides are TGTGCCAGTAGTATACCCGGCCGACTTGGCAATCAGCCCCAGCATTTT.